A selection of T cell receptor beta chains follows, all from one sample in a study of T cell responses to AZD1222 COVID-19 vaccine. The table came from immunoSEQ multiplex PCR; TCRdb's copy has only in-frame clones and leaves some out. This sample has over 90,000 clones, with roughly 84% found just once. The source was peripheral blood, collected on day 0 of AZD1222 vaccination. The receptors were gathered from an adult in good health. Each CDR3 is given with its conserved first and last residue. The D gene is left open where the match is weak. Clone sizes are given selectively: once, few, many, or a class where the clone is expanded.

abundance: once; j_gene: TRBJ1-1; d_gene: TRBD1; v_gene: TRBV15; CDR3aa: CATNRGTLGTEAFF; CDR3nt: TGTGCCACCAACAGGGGCACACTAGGCACTGAAGCTTTCTTT
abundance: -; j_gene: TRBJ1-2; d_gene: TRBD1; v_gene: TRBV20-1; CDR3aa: CSASVGQGLGYTF; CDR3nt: TGCAGTGCTAGTGTTGGACAGGGTCTCGGCTACACCTTC
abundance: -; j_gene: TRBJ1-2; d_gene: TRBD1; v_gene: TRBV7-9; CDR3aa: CASSRDRIMYGYTF; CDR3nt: TGTGCCAGCAGCCGGGACAGGATTATGTATGGCTACACCTTC
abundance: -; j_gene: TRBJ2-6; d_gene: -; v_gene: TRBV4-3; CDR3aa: CASSQEKGWAGANVLTF; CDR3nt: TGCGCCAGCAGCCAAGAGAAGGGATGGGCTGGGGCCAACGTCCTGACTTTC
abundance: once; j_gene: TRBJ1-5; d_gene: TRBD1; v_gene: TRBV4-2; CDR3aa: CASSAAGTGNQPQHF; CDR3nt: TGTGCCAGCAGCGCAGCCGGGACAGGGAACCAGCCCCAGCATTTT
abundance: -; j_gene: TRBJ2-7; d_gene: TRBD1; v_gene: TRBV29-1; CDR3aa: CSVEGTGGYEQYF; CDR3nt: TGCAGCGTTGAGGGGACAGGGGGGTACGAGCAGTACTTC
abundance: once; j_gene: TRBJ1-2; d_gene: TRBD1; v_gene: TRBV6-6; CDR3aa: CASSSGQGAYYGYTF; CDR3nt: TGTGCCAGCAGTTCAGGGCAGGGGGCATACTATGGCTACACCTTC
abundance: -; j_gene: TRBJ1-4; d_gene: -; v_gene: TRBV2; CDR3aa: CASSEALSGSTNEKLFF; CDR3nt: TGTGCCAGCAGTGAAGCGCTGAGTGGATCAACTAATGAAAAACTGTTTTTT
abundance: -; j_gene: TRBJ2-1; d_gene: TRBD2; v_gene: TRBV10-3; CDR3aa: CATTTSGNEQFF; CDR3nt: TGTGCCACCACAACTAGCGGGAATGAGCAGTTCTTC
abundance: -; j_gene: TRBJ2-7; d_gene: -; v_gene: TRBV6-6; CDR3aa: CASSYKSIQAYEQYF; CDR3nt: TGTGCCAGCAGTTACAAGAGCATCCAGGCGTACGAGCAGTACTTC